This paragraph covers one TCR beta chain sequence. The antigen remains undetermined. These data come from a study of cytomegalovirus exposure and HLA in healthy donors. Study findings and constraints: According to the study, about 180 TCR beta chains were cytomegalovirus-associated.

Trimming took off 6 bases at V and 0 bases at J, with 8 bases between the two ends. From germline, CDR1 is MGHDK and CDR2 SYGVNS. The CDR3 is 13 residues long. The protocol was immunoSEQ multiplex PCR, while the TCRdb copy is restricted to in-frame clones and leaves out a portion. The data show roughly 170,000 clones, about four fifths seen once. Sequenced sample: PBMCs. The clonotype comes from a woman younger than 30 in good health and CMV-seropositive. The J gene is TRBJ1-1, the V gene TRBV25-1, with D perhaps TRBD1 (6 bases). This CDR3 reads CASRGQMNTEAFF. CDR3 sequence (DNA): TGTGCCAGCAGAGGACAGATGAACACTGAAGCTTTCTTT.